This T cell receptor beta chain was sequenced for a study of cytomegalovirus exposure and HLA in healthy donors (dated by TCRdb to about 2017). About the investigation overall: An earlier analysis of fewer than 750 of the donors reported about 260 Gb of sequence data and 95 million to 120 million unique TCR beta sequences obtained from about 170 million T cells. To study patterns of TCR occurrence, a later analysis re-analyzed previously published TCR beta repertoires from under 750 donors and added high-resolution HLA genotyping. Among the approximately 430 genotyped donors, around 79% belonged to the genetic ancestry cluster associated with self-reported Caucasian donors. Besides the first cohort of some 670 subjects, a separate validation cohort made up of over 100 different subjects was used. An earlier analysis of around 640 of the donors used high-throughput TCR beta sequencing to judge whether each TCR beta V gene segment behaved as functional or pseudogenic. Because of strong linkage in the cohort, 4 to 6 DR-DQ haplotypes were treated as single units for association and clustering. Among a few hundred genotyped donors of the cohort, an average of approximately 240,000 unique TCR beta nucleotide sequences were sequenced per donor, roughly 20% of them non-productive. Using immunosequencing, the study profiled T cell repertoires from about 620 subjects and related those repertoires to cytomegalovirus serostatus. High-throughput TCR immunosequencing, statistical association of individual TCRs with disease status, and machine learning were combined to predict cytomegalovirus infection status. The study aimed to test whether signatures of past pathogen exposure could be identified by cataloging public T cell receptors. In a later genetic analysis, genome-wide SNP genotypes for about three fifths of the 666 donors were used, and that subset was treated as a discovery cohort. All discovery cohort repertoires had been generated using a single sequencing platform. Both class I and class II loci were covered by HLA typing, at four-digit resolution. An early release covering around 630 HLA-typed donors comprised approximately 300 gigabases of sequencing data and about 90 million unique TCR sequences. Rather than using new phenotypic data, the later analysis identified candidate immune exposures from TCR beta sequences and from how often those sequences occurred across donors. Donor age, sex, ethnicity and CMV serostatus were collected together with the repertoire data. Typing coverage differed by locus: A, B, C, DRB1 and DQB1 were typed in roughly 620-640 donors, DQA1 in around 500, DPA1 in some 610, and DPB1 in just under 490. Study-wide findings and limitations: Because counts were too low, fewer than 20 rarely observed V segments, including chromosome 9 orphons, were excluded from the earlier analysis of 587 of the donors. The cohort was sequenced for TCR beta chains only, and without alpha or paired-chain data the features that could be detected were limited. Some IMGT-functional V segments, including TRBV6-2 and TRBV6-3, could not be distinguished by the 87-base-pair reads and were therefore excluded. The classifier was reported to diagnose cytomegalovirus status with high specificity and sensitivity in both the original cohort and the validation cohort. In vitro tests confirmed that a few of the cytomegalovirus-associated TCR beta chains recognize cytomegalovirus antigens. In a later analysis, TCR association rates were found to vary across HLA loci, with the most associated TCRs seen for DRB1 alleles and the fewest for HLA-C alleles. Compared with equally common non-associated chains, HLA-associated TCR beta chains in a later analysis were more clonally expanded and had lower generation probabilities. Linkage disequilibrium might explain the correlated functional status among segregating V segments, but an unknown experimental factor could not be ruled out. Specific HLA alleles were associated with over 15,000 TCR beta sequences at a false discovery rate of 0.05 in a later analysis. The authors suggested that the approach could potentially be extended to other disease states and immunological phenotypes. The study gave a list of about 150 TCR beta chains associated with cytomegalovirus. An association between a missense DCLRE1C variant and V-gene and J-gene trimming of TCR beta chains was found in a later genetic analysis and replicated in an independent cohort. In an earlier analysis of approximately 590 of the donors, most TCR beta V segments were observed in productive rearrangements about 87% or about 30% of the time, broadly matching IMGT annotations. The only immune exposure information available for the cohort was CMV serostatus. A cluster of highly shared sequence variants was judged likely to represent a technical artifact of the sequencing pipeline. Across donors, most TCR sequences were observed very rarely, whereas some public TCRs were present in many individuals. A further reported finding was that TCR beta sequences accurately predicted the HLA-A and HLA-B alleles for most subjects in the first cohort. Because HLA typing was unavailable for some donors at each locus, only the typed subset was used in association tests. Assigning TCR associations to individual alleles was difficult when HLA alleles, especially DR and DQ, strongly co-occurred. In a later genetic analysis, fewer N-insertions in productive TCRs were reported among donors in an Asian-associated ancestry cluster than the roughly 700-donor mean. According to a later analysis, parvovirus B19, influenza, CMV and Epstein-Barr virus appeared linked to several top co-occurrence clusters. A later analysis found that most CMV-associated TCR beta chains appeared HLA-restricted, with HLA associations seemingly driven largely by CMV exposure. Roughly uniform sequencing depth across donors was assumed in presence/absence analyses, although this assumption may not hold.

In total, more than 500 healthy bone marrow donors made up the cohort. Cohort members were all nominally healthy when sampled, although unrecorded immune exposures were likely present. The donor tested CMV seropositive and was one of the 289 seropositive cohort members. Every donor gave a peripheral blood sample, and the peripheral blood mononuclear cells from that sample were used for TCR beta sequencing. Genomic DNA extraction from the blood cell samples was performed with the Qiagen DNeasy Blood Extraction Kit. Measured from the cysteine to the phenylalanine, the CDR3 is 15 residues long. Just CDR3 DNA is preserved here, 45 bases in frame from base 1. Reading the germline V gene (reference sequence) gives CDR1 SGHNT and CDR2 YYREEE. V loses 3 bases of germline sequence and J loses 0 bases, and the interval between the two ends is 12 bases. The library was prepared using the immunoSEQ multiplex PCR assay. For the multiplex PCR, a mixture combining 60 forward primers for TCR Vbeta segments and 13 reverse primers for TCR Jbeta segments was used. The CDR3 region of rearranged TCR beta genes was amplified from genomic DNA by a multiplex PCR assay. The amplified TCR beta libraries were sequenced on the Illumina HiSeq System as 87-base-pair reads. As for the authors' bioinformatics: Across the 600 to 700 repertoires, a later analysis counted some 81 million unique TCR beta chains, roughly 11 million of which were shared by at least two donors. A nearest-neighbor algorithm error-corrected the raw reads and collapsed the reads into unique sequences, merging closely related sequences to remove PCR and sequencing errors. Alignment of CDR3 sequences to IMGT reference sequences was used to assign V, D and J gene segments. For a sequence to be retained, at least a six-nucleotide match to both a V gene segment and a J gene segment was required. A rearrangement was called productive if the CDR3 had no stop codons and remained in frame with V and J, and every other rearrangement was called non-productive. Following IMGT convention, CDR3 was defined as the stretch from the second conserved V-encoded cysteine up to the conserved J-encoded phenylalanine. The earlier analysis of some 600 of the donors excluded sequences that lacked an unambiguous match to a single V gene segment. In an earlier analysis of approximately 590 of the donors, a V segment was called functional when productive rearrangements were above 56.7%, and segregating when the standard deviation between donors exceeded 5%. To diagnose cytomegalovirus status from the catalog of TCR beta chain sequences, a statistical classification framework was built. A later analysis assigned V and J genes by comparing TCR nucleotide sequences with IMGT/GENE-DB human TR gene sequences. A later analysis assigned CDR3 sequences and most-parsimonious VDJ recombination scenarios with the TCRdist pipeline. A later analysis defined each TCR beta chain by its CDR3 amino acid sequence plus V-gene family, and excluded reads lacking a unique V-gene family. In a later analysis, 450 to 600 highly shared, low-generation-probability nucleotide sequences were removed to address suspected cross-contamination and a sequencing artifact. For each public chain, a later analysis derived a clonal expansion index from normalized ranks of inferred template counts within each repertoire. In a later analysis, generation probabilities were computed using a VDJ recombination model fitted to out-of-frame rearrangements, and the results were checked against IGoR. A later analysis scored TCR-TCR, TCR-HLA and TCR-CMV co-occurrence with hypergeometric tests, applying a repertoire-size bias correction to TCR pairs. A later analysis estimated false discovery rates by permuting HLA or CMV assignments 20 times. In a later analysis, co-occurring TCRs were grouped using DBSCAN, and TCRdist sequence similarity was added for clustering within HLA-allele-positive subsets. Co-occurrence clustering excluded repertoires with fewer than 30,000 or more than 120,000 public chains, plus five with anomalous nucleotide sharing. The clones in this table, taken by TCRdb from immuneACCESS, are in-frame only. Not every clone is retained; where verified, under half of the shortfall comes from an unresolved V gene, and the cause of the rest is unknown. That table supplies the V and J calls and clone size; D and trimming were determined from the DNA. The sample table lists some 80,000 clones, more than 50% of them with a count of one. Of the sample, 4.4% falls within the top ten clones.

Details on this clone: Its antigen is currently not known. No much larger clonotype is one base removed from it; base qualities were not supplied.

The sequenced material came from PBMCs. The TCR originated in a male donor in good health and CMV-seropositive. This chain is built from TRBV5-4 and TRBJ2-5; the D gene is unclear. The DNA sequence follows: TGTGCCAGCAGCTCCCATCAGATCAACCAAGAGACCCAGTACTTC. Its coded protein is CASSSHQINQETQYF.